The source of this T cell receptor beta chain is a study of beta chain features in type 1 diabetes. On the study more broadly: Similarity in age, gender and cell yields was seen between patients and healthy donors.

All of the isolated RNA was reverse transcribed, so expressed TCRB transcripts were sequenced. Produced via immunoSEQ multiplex PCR; TCRdb's table is partial and in-frame only. Here the sample spans about 700,000 clones, over 10% being singletons. This clone was seen only a few times. Antigen specificity is unknown. Sampling consisted of one heparinised blood draw per donor, averaging around 110 mL. Trimming left V 5 bases short and J 2 bases short, with 17 bases between. The CDR3 has 16 residues. Germline V gives CDR1 MGHRA, CDR2 YSYEKL. Points from the study as a whole: All four CD4+ subsets of Type 1 diabetes patients contained TCRB CDR3s that were moderately but significantly shorter. Lower insertion and higher deletion counts appeared at VDJ junctions in type 1 diabetes patients. Here, the possible influence of HLA type (on TCRB rearrangement) remained unresolved.

This chain links TRBV4-1 with TRBJ2-3, with D perhaps given as TRBD1 or TRBD2 (7 bases each). The sequenced material came from naive CD4+ T cells from blood. This clonotype was sampled from a man in his late teens or twenties with type 1 diabetes. The CDR3 DNA reads TGCGCCAGCAGCGACAGGGCGGGGGTTGACACAGATACGCAGTATTTT. Amino acids: CASSDRAGVDTDTQYF.